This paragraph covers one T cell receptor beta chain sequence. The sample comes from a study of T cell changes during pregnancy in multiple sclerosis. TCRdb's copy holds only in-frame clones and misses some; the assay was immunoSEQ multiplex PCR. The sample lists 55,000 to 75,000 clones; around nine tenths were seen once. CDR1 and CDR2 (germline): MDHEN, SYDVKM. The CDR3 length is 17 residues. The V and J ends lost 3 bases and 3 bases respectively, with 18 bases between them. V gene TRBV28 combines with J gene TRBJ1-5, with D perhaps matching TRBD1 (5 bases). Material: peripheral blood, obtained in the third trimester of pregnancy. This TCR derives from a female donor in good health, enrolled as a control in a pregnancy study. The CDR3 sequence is CASSFAGGGVSNQPQHF. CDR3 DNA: TGTGCCAGCAGTTTTGCTGGGGGAGGGGTTTCCAATCAGCCCCAGCATTTT.